A single sample is the source of the 25 T cell receptor beta chains below, sequenced in a study of cytomegalovirus exposure and HLA in healthy donors. PCR was performed using 60 Vbeta and 13 Jbeta primers. Here immunoSEQ multiplex PCR was the method, and the copy in TCRdb shows in-frame clones only, minus some. The sample has 100,000 to 150,000 clones, 70% to 80% seen once. What was sequenced was PBMCs. These receptors originate from a woman between 45 and 65 years old in good health and CMV-seropositive.

V is TRBV6-1 and J is TRBJ2-7, with a possible D match to TRBD1 (5 bases). The CDR3 is made up of 11 amino acids. Germline V gene lookup returns CDR1 MNHNS and CDR2 SASEGT. V was shortened by 7 bases and J by 3 bases, with 7 bases between the two germline ends. In DNA, the CDR3 is TGTGCCAGCACCGACAGCTACGAGCAGTACTTC. It translates to CASTDSYEQYF.

The CDR3 region has the DNA TGCAGCGTTGGAAAGGGGGACTACGAGCAGTACTTC. As protein: CSVGKGDYEQYF. The chain carries TRBV29-1 and TRBJ2-7; possible D gene TRBD1, 6 bases. CDR1 is SQVTM and CDR2 is ANQGSEA in the germline V gene. The CDR3 has 12 amino acids. Trimming removed 4 bases from V and 3 bases from J, with 10 bases in between.

J is TRBJ2-2 and V is TRBV5-1; 7 positions agree with TRBD1. Germline V gives CDR1 SGHRS, CDR2 YFSETQ. V was clipped by 0 bases and J by 2 bases; unmatched bases: 4. The CDR3 extends over 16 amino acids. CDR3 nucleotide sequence: TGCGCCAGCAGCTTGGGGACAGGATCAAACACCGGGGAGCTGTTTTTT. It encodes CASSLGTGSNTGELFF.

The chain couples TRBV9 to TRBJ2-2; D is perhaps TRBD1 (5 bases). CDR3 size: 14 residues. From germline, CDR1 is SGDLS and CDR2 YYNGEE. V dropped 4 bases and J dropped 6 bases, with 13 bases sitting between them. CDR3 DNA sequence: TGTGCCAGCAGCTCCCGGACAAAGGCCGGGGAGCTGTTTTTT. Its translation: CASSSRTKAGELFF.

The rearrangement joins TRBV10-3 to TRBJ1-2; D possibly corresponds to TRBD1 (6 bases). This CDR3 comprises 13 residues. V dropped 2 bases and J dropped 7 bases, with 11 bases sitting between them. Germline V gene data show CDR1 as ENHRY and CDR2 as SYGVKD. The CDR3 reads CAISEPQQGGYTF. As DNA, the CDR3 is TGTGCCATCAGTGAGCCCCAACAGGGTGGCTACACCTTC.

This sequence joins TRBV9 and TRBJ1-2, with a possible D match to TRBD1 (5 bases). Looked up from germline, CDR1 is SGDLS and CDR2 is YYNGEE. This CDR3 has 16 residues. With 0 bases removed from V and 4 bases from J, the gap between germline ends came to 16 bases. The CDR3 DNA follows: TGTGCCAGCAGCGTAGGTATCGGGGGTTCGGGCTATGGCTACACCTTC. Translating gives CASSVGIGGSGYGYTF.

The rearrangement links TRBV13 to TRBJ2-7; 7 nucleotides match TRBD2. From germline, CDR1 is PRHDT and CDR2 FYEKMQ (reference sequence). Losses at the gene ends were 4 bases for V and 6 bases for J; bases not matched to a gene: 12. This CDR3 region has 15 residues. This CDR3 is CASSSTPPASGEQYF. As DNA, the CDR3 is TGTGCCAGCAGCTCCACCCCCCCCGCTAGCGGCGAGCAGTACTTC.

V and J are TRBV4-1 and TRBJ2-7; 8 bases match TRBD1. Germline V gene sequence: CDR1 MGHRA, CDR2 YSYEKL. Losses at the gene ends were 0 bases for V and 5 bases for J; bases not matched to a gene: 9. This CDR3 has 16 amino acids. Written as DNA, the CDR3 is TGCGCCAGCAGCCAAGATGGCCGGACAGGGTGGGACGAGCAGTACTTC. Encoded protein: CASSQDGRTGWDEQYF.

This clone was observed a few times. One end of the junction fails to match germline, which may point to a read error. The chain has TRBV7-9 and TRBJ1-2; TRBD1 agrees at 7 bases. The germline V gene encodes CDR1 SEHNR and CDR2 FQNEAQ (reference sequence). There are 16 residues in the CDR3. The CDR3 region is CASSPFNPGQSYGYPF. The DNA for the CDR3 is TGTGCCAGCAGCCCGTTCAATCCGGGACAGAGCTATGGCTACCCCTTC.

The chain has TRBV7-3 and TRBJ2-1, with D hard to call. Trimming shortened V by 5 bases and J by 4 bases, and 12 bases separated the two germline ends. Germline CDR1 is SGHTA and CDR2 is FQGTGA. The CDR3 spans 14 residues. In DNA form, the CDR3 reads TGTGCCAGCAGCAGATTCGAGCTTTACAATGAGCAGTTCTTC. Amino acid sequence: CASSRFELYNEQFF.

J is TRBJ2-3 and V is TRBV9; possible D gene TRBD2, 6 bases. The CDR3 has 17 amino acids. CDR1 and CDR2 (germline): SGDLS, YYNGEE. V was shortened by 4 bases and J by 2 bases, with 20 bases between the two germline ends. CDR3 in amino acids: CASSPLGGGRATDTQYF. The CDR3 bases are TGTGCCAGCAGCCCACTCGGCGGAGGGAGAGCCACAGATACGCAGTATTTT.

V gene TRBV7-8 combines with J gene TRBJ2-3, with 7 positions matching TRBD2. This CDR3 is 18 amino acids long. J was trimmed by 2 bases and V by 2 bases; bases with no gene match: 13. In germline, CDR1 is SGHVS, CDR2 FQNEAQ. DNA of the CDR3: TGTGCCAGCAGCTTATCTTCGGTGTCTAGCGGCTACACAGATACGCAGTATTTT. The encoded protein is CASSLSSVSSGYTDTQYF.

CDR3 amino acids: CASTSSSISEQFF. CDR3 bases: TGTGCCAGCACCTCCTCTTCTATCTCTGAGCAGTTCTTC. V and J are TRBV6-6 and TRBJ2-1; D gene unclear. The CDR3 length is 13 residues. Germline V gives CDR1 MNHNY, CDR2 SVGAGI (reference sequence). V shed 7 bases and J shed 9 bases, with 16 bases lying between them.

This clone has only a few counts. J is TRBJ2-7 and V is TRBV11-2; 13 nucleotides agree with TRBD2. The germline gives CDR1 SGHAT, CDR2 FQNNGV. Trimming at V came to 4 bases and at J to 0 bases, leaving 6 bases not matched to a gene. The CDR3 contains 17 residues. The CDR3 coding sequence is TGTGCCAGCAGCTCGACTAGCGGGGGGCCTCCCTCCTACGAGCAGTACTTC. Protein: CASSSTSGGPPSYEQYF.

This clone was seen more than once but under ten times. The chain has TRBV27 and TRBJ1-2; possible D gene TRBD1, 5 bases. The V and J ends lost 2 bases and 8 bases respectively, with 12 bases between them. CDR1 is MNHEY, CDR2 SMNVEV, per germline (reference sequence). This CDR3 contains 13 residues. CDR3 coding DNA: TGTGCCAGCAGTTTAGGCGGGGCGGGGGGCTACACCTTC. It yields the protein CASSLGGAGGYTF.

CDR3 protein: CASSATIDGFNEKLFF. The CDR3 bases are TGTGCCAGCAGCGCCACTATAGATGGGTTTAATGAAAAACTGTTTTTT. The V gene is TRBV9, the J gene TRBJ1-4; the D is unclear. Between the trimmed V and J ends, which lost 3 bases and 4 bases, there was a span of 16 bases. The CDR3 is made up of 16 amino acids. Germline lookup yields CDR1 SGDLS and CDR2 YYNGEE. Combining the CDR3 with reference TRBV9 and TRBJ1-4 gives the whole variable domain DSGVTQTPKHLITATGQRVTLRCSPRSGDLSVYWYQQSLDQGLQFLIQYYNGEERAKGNILERFSAQQFPDLHSELNLSSLELGDSALYFCASSATIDGFNEKLFFGSGTQLSVL.

This chain joins TRBV11-2 and TRBJ1-1; D gene uncertain. CDR1 and CDR2 (germline): SGHAT, FQNNGV. This CDR3 is 18 amino acids long. Deletions cut 2 bases from V and 1 base from J, with 20 bases between. The CDR3 sequence is CASSLLVPILTWNTEAFF. In DNA form, the CDR3 reads TGTGCCAGCAGCTTATTGGTCCCAATACTGACATGGAACACTGAAGCTTTCTTT.

The V call is TRBV12-2, the J call TRBJ2-5; the table calls TRBD1, which could not be checked here. TRBV12-2 constitutes a pseudogene. The CDR3 covers 14 residues. The CDR3 DNA reads as TGTGCAAGTCGCGTCCGGGACAGGCAAGAGACCCAGTACTTC. It is translated as CASRVRDRQETQYF.

The rearrangement uses TRBV5-1 and TRBJ2-2; D remains unclear. CDR1 is SGHRS and CDR2 is YFSETQ in the germline V gene. This CDR3 region has 12 residues. V was clipped by 7 bases and J by 4 bases, with 8 bases between them. The CDR3 DNA follows: TGCGCCAGCGCAGAGGTCACCGGGGAGCTGTTTTTT. Protein product: CASAEVTGELFF.

The chain uses TRBV9 and TRBJ2-2, with D tentatively TRBD1 (5 bases). Germline V gives CDR1 SGDLS, CDR2 YYNGEE. The CDR3 is 12 amino acids. V was shortened by 4 bases and J by 5 bases, with 6 bases between the two germline ends. Written as DNA, the CDR3 is TGTGCCAGCAGCCCAGGGACCGGGGAGCTGTTTTTT. Amino acids: CASSPGTGELFF. The variable domain in full, with the rest retrieved from reference TRBV9 and TRBJ2-2, is DSGVTQTPKHLITATGQRVTLRCSPRSGDLSVYWYQQSLDQGLQFLIQYYNGEERAKGNILERFSAQQFPDLHSELNLSSLELGDSALYFCASSPGTGELFFGEGSRLTVL.

The CDR3 DNA reads as TGTGCCAGCTCACCATCAGGGCTGGATCAGCCCCAGCATTTT. Translation gives CASSPSGLDQPQHF. This chain links TRBV18 with TRBJ1-5; possible D gene TRBD1, 5 bases. Trimming cost V 2 bases and J 5 bases, with 10 bases left between them. The CDR3 has 14 residues. Germline CDR1 and CDR2: KGHSH and LQKENI.

This clone was recorded once. V and J are TRBV5-1 and TRBJ1-2; 10 positions match TRBD1. Germline values: CDR1 SGHRS, CDR2 YFSETQ. V gave up 3 bases and J gave up 7 bases; unmatched junction bases: 6. This CDR3 is built from 14 residues. CDR3 amino acids: CASSSGQGLGGYTF. As DNA, the CDR3 is TGCGCCAGCAGCTCGGGACAGGGGTTAGGTGGCTACACCTTC.

V usage is TRBV9 and J usage is TRBJ2-3; TRBD2 aligns across 15 bases. The germline V gene has CDR1 SGDLS and CDR2 YYNGEE. V was clipped by 3 bases and J by 0 bases; unmatched bases: 11. This CDR3 is 20 amino acids long. This chain's CDR3 is CASSGLIGTSGGFSTDTQYF. Written as DNA, the CDR3 is TGTGCCAGCAGCGGATTGATAGGGACTAGCGGGGGGTTCAGCACAGATACGCAGTATTTT.

This clone was observed a handful of times. The chain employs TRBV7-8 and TRBJ2-7, with D maybe TRBD1 (6 bases). Germline CDR1 is SGHVS and CDR2 is FQNEAQ. The CDR3 loop spans 14 amino acids. Trimming took 4 bases from V and 7 from J, leaving 17 bases between them. The chain's CDR3 is CASSSSATGREQYF. CDR3 in DNA: TGTGCCAGCAGCTCCAGCGCAACAGGGCGGGAGCAGTACTTC.

The rearrangement uses TRBV13 and TRBJ2-7, with D maybe TRBD1 (6 bases). The V end lost 5 bases, the J end lost 6 bases, and 11 bases lay between the germline ends. The germline CDR1 and CDR2 sequences are PRHDT and FYEKMQ (reference sequence). This CDR3 region has 12 residues. The CDR3 DNA follows: TGTGCCAGCAGCAGGACAGATGGCGAGCAGTACTTC. Its translation: CASSRTDGEQYF.